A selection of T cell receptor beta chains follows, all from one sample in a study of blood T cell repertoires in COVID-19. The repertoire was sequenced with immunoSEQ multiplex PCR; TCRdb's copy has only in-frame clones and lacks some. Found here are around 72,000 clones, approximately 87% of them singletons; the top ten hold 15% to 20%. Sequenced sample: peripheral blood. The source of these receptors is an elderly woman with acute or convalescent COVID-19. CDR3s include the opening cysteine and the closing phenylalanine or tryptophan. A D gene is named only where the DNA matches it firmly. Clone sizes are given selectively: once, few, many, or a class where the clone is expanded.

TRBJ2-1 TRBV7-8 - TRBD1 TGTGCCAGCAGCCGGCGGTTTAGGACAGGGAACAATGAGCAGTTCTTC CASSRRFRTGNNEQFF
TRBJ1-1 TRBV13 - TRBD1 TGTGCCAGCAGCTTAGGGAGGACAGGGCGGACTGAAGCTTTCTTT CASSLGRTGRTEAFF
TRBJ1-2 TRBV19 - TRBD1 TGTGCCAGTAGTAGACAGGGGAACTCGTTGGGCTATGGCTACACCTTC CASSRQGNSLGYGYTF
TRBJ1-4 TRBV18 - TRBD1 TGTGCCAGCTCACCATTGGGACAGGGTGAAAAACTGTTTTTT CASSPLGQGEKLFF
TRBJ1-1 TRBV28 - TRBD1 TGTGCCAGCAGTCCCGCCGGGACAGCGAACACTGAAGCTTTCTTT CASSPAGTANTEAFF
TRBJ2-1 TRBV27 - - TGTGCCAGCAGCCTTGACAGGTCCAACTACAATGAGCAGTTCTTC CASSLDRSNYNEQFF
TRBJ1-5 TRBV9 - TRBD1 TGTGCCAGCAGCCCTCAAGGACAGGGCGGTCAGCCCCAGCATTTT CASSPQGQGGQPQHF
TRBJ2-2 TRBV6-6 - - TGTGCCAGCAACCGACAAACGAACACCGGGGAGCTGTTTTTT CASNRQTNTGELFF
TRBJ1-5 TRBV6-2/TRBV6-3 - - TGTGCCAGCACCCCCGACTATAGCAATCAGCCCCAGCATTTT CASTPDYSNQPQHF
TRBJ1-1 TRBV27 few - TGTGCCAGCAGTTTACGGGGGGGGAACACTGAAGCTTTCTTT CASSLRGGNTEAFF
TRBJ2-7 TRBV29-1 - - TGCAGCGTTGAAGATTTAAGCAATCCCTACGAGCAGTACTTC CSVEDLSNPYEQYF
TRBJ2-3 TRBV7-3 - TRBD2 TGTGCCAGCAGCTACGGGTCGGGACTAGCCGGCACAGATACGCAGTATTTT CASSYGSGLAGTDTQYF
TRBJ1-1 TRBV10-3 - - TGTGCCATCAGGGCGGGGGGTGTGAACACTGAAGCTTTCTTT CAIRAGGVNTEAFF
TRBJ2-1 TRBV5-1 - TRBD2 TGCGCCAGCAGTCGGGGGGAGACGAGCTCCTACAATGAGCAGTTCTTC CASSRGETSSYNEQFF
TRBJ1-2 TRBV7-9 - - TGTGCCAGCAGCTTTACAGGGATGGCGCCTCAGTTC CASSFTGMAPQF
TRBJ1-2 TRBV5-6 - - TGTGCCAGCAGCTTGGGGGGAGGTGTGAACTATGGCTACACCTTC CASSLGGGVNYGYTF
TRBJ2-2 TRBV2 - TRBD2 TGTGCCAGCAGACAACGACTAGCGGGGAGCACCGGGGAGCTGTTTTTT CASRQRLAGSTGELFF
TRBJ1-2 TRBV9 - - TGTGCCAGCAGCCCCCGGAGGAGTGAAAACTATGGCTACACCTTC CASSPRRSENYGYTF
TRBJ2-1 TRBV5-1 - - TGCGCCAGCAGCTCGTCCGGGGGGACATACAATGAGCAGTTCTTC CASSSSGGTYNEQFF
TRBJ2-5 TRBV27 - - TGTGCCAGCAGTTTCGACAGGGAGACCCAGTACTTC CASSFDRETQYF
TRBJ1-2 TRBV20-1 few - TGCAGTGCTAGAGGGCCGCCAGGCTACACCTTC CSARGPPGYTF
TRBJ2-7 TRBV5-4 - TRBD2 TGTGCCAGCAGCCTGATCGGGGGGACCTCTTACGAGCAGTACTTC CASSLIGGTSYEQYF
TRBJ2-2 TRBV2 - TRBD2 TGTGCCAGCAGTGTTCTAGCGGGGAGGGCCGGGGAGCTGTTTTTT CASSVLAGRAGELFF
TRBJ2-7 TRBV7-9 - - TGTGCCAGCAGCTTACAGGGGATCGACGAGCAGTACTTC CASSLQGIDEQYF
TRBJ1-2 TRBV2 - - TGTGCCAGCAGTGAAGCTGAGAGTGGCTACACCTTC CASSEAESGYTF
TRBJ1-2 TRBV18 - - TGTGCCAGCTCACCATCAGGGGTTATGTATGGCTACACCTTC CASSPSGVMYGYTF
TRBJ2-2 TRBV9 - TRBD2 TGTGCCAGCAGCGTACGGACTAGCGGGAGCGGGGACACCGGGGAGCTGTTTTTT CASSVRTSGSGDTGELFF
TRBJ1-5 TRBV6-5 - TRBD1 TGTGCCAGCAGTTCCGGGACAGGGGGCCATCAGCCCCAGCATTTT CASSSGTGGHQPQHF
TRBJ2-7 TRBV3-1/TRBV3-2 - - TGTGCCAGCAGCCAAACAGGGTACGAGCAGTACTTC CASSQTGYEQYF
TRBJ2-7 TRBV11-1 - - TGTGCCAGCAGCCCATCAAGGCAGGCCTACGAGCAGTACTTC CASSPSRQAYEQYF
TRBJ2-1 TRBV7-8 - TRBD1 TGTGCCAGCCAGGGGCCGGGACAGGTCTTCAATGAGCAGTTCTTC CASQGPGQVFNEQFF
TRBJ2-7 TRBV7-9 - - TGTGCCAGCACCCCTCGAAGGGGAGGAAGGTACGAGCAGTACTTC CASTPRRGGRYEQYF
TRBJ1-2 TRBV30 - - TGTGCCTGGAGAGATTCAGGTGGCTACACCTTC CAWRDSGGYTF
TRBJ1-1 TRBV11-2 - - TGTGCCAGCAGCTTCGGGGACAAGAACACTGAAGCTTTCTTT CASSFGDKNTEAFF
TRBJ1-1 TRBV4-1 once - TGCGCCAGCAGCCCCGAAGGACAGTTTATGAACACTGAAGCTTTCTTT CASSPEGQFMNTEAFF
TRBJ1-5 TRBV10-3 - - TGTGCCATCAGTCAATTGGGGCAGGGTACTCAGCCCCAGCATTTT CAISQLGQGTQPQHF
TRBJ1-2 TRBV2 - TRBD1 TGTGCCAGCAGTGAACGGACAGGCCATTATGGCTACACCTTC CASSERTGHYGYTF
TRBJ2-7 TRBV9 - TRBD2 TGTGCCAGCAGCGTATCTAGCGGGGACGAGCAGTACTTC CASSVSSGDEQYF
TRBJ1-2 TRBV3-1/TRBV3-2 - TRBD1 TGTGCCAGCAGCCAACCGTTCAGGGGGCCTAACTATGGCTACACCTTC CASSQPFRGPNYGYTF
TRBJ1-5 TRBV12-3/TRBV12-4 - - TGTGCCAGCACCTCCTTAATCAATCAGCCCCAGCATTTT CASTSLINQPQHF
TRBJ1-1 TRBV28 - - TGTGCCAGCAGCTCAGGGCTAGAGGCCACTGAAGCTTTCTTT CASSSGLEATEAFF
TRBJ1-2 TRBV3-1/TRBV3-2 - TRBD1 TGTGCCAGCAGCCAAATGGGGGCAGGGGGTTCCGGCTATGGCTACACCTTC CASSQMGAGGSGYGYTF
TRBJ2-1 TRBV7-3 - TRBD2 TGTGCCAGCAGCCGAACTAGCGACTTAAACAATGAGCAGTTCTTC CASSRTSDLNNEQFF
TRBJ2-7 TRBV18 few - TGTGCCACCACCGGGGGGCAAGTCTACGAGCAGTACTTC CATTGGQVYEQYF
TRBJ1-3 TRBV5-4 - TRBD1 TGTGCCAGCAGCTTGGGACAGGGGAGGGAAAACACCATATATTTT CASSLGQGRENTIYF
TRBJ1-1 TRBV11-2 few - TGTGCCAGCAGCGTAGGGTTACTGATGAACACTGAAGCTTTCTTT CASSVGLLMNTEAFF
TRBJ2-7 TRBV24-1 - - TGTGCCACCAGTGCCTCGGGGACACAGTACTCCTACGAGCAGTACTTC CATSASGTQYSYEQYF
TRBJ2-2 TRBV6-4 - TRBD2 TGTGCCAGCAGCGACTGGACTAGCGGGGACACCGGGGAGCTGTTTTTT CASSDWTSGDTGELFF
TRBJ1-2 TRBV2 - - TGTGCCAGCAGTGAACAGGGTGTGGATGGCTACACCTTC CASSEQGVDGYTF
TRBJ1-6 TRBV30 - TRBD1 TGTGCCTGGAGTGTACAGGGGGTTTCACCCCTCCACTTT CAWSVQGVSPLHF
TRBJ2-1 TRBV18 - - TGTGCCAGCTCCCGGACTCCCGCCGACGCGGGGTACAATGAGCAGTTCTTC CASSRTPADAGYNEQFF
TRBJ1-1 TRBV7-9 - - TGTGCCAGCAGCTTAGTGGCGGGGAACACTGAAGCTTTCTTT CASSLVAGNTEAFF
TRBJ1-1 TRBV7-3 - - TGTGCCAGCAGCCCCTCGCCGGGAAGGAACACTGAAGCTTTCTTT CASSPSPGRNTEAFF